The following is a TCR beta chain sequence with its context. In the original analysis: Scientists estimated how many nucleated cells there were by amplifying reference gene primers. Produced via immunoSEQ multiplex PCR; TCRdb's table is partial and in-frame only. D and trimming come from the DNA, and the V and J calls and clone size come from that table. The sample lists over 200,000 clones; 75% to 90% were seen once. The V and J ends lost 6 bases and 6 bases, in that order; junction bases with no gene match: 11. The CDR3 covers 15 residues. Germline V gives CDR1 LNHDA, CDR2 SQIVND (reference sequence). This sample stems from a study of blood T cell repertoires in COVID-19.

The sequence was obtained from a man aged 30-40 years who had recovered from COVID-19. Sequencing was carried out using PBMCs or T cells enriched from blood (not recorded which). The gene calls are TRBV19 and TRBJ2-1; TRBD2 matches at 7 bases. This CDR3 is CASRDHAGVRNEQFF. CDR3 in DNA: TGTGCCAGTAGAGATCATGCGGGAGTTCGCAATGAGCAGTTCTTC.